This TCR beta chain was identified during a study of T cells in women clearing cervical HPV infection. TCRdb keeps only in-frame clones here, not all; method: immunoSEQ multiplex PCR. Its table lists tens of thousands of clones. The specimen was blood buffy coat. The source is a woman between 18 and 75 years old with a cervical HPV16 infection that either progressed to CIN3+ or cleared (not recorded which).

Partial CDR3 DNA: TGTGCCAGCAGCCCTCGGCCGACTAGCGGGGTGAACACCGGGGAG. As protein: CASSPRPTSGVNTGE. The CDR3 in its entirety is CASSPRPTSGVNTGELFF. The chain uses TRBV7-6 and TRBJ2-2; 11 positions agree with TRBD2. The read ends 3 residues early relative to the CDR3; the germline J gene fills the gap. The trim removed 5 bases at V and 1 base at J, leaving 9 bases unmatched. This CDR3 region has 18 residues. The germline V gene has CDR1 SGHVS and CDR2 FNYEAQ.